Below are 8 T cell receptor beta chains sequenced from a single sample in a study of blood T cells in healthy people across ages. The second PCR ran roughly 7 to 12 cycles with a sample-barcoded 5' primer and J-beta primers. TCRdb reprocessed the 5' RACE reads via MiXCR and lists one record per CDR3 protein. Of 750,000 or so distinct CDR3 sequences detected, around 25% appear once; the ten largest clones hold roughly 9%. A further study also used this sample, focusing on T cells of mothers and their children.

Sequencing was performed on blood. The receptor source for this set is a boy aged 10-17 years in good health.

This clonotype was observed at least ten times. This chain uses TRBV4-2 with TRBJ2-7; 10 bases are shared with TRBD1. The CDR3 is 14 residues long. The germline gives CDR1 LGHNA, CDR2 YNFKEQ. Trimming removed 6 bases from V and 3 bases from J; junction bases left unmatched: 5. CDR3 coding DNA: TGTGCCAGCAGTCTCAGGGACAGGGGCTACGAGCAGTACTTC. It codes for CASSLRDRGYEQYF.

This clonotype was counted only a few times. This chain joins TRBV7-3 and TRBJ2-5; 8 bases are a match to TRBD2. The J call may be wrong; the DNA end is better matched by TRBJ2-1. This CDR3 has 14 amino acids. From germline, CDR1 is SGHTA and CDR2 FQGTGA. CDR3 amino acids: CASSSGPRGDEQFF. The CDR3 DNA sequence: TGTGCCAGCAGCTCGGGACCGCGGGGGGATGAGCAGTTCTTC.

This clonotype has a handful of counts. The V gene is TRBV29-1, the J gene TRBJ1-1; D uncertain. CDR1 and CDR2 (germline): SQVTM, ANQGSEA. V lost 4 bases, J lost 7 bases, and 10 bases lay in between. CDR3 length: 11 residues. CDR3: CSVAGSGEAFF. The DNA of the CDR3 is TGCAGCGTTGCTGGGAGCGGTGAAGCTTTCTTT.

In this sample, this clonotype turned up a few times. This sequence joins TRBV7-9 and TRBJ2-1; D uncertain. The germline V gene encodes CDR1 SEHNR and CDR2 FQNEAQ (reference sequence). Trimming removed 5 bases at V and 8 bases at J, with 16 bases between. The CDR3 loop spans 14 amino acids. CDR3 sequence (DNA): TGTGCCAGCAGCCACTTGACTGCCGCAGATGAGCAGTTCTTC. Its translation: CASSHLTAADEQFF.

This clonotype was observed a single time. V is TRBV29-1 and J is TRBJ2-7; 7 bases align to TRBD1. The CDR3 extends over 13 amino acids. After removal of 6 bases from V and 3 bases from J, the junction contained 8 bases not matched to a gene. In germline, CDR1 is SQVTM, CDR2 ANQGSEA. The CDR3 reads CSVRDRAGYEQYF. In DNA form, the CDR3 reads TGCAGCGTCCGAGACAGGGCAGGCTACGAGCAGTACTTC.

In this sample, this clonotype turned up a few times. The CDR3 DNA reads TGTGCCAGCAGACCCAGCGGGAGGGCCGGGGACATTCAGTACTTC. Protein: CASRPSGRAGDIQYF. The rearrangement joins TRBV3-1 to TRBJ2-4, with TRBD2 matching 10 bases. This CDR3 comprises 15 residues. Germline V gives CDR1 LGHDT, CDR2 YNNKEL (reference sequence). With V trimmed by 6 bases and J by 8 bases, 10 bases remained unmatched. The whole variable domain, remainder taken from reference TRBV3-1 and TRBJ2-4, is DTAVSQTPKYLVTQMGNDKSIKCEQNLGHDTMYWYKQDSKKFLKIMFSYNNKELIINETVPNRFSPKSPDKAHLNLHINSLELGDSAVYFCASRPSGRAGDIQYFGAGTRLSVL.

The J gene is TRBJ2-5, the V gene TRBV4-3, with TRBD2 matching 12 bases. The end of the DNA aligns better with TRBJ2-1, so the J call may be wrong. CDR3 length: 15 residues. Germline V gives CDR1 LGHNA, CDR2 YSLEER. The CDR3 loop is CASSTSGGFGNEQFF. The CDR3 coding sequence is TGCGCCAGCAGCACTAGCGGGGGGTTTGGGAATGAGCAGTTCTTC.

The table lists this clonotype with a few counts. The chain is built from TRBV4-1 and TRBJ2-5; 11 bases line up with TRBD2. The length of the CDR3 is 17 residues. V shed 1 base, J shed 4 bases, and the junction held 8 bases outside the gene matches. Germline V gene lookup returns CDR1 MGHRA and CDR2 YSYEKL. The CDR3 bases are TGCGCCAGCAGCCAAGGGTCCCTAGCGGGAGGAGGAGAGACCCAGTACTTC. It yields the protein CASSQGSLAGGGETQYF.